The 31 T cell receptor beta chains in this list originate from one sample, sequenced in a study of blood T cell repertoires in COVID-19. Only in-frame clones appear in the TCRdb table, and some are missing; sequencing was by immunoSEQ multiplex PCR. Of 390,000 or so clones in the sample, over 75% were seen once. Source material: peripheral blood. These receptors originate from a woman aged 30 to 39 with COVID-19, enrolled during active disease.

The V call is TRBV5-4, the J call TRBJ2-7, with TRBD1 matching over 11 bases. Germline V gives CDR1 SGHNT, CDR2 YYREEE (reference sequence). Unmatched junction bases numbered 3, after V lost 5 bases and J lost 5 bases. There are 13 residues in the CDR3. The CDR3 region is CASRGTGGNEQYF. The CDR3 DNA is TGTGCCAGCAGGGGGACAGGGGGAAACGAGCAGTACTTC.

The CDR3 region has the DNA TGCGCCAGCAGCCAAGTGAACAGGGAAGGTCAGCCCCAGCATTTT. Translation: CASSQVNREGQPQHF. This rearrangement joins TRBV4-1 to TRBJ1-5, with a possible D match to TRBD1 (6 bases). V was clipped by 1 base and J by 6 bases, with 13 bases between them. Germline values: CDR1 MGHRA, CDR2 YSYEKL. The CDR3 is 15 amino acids.

Concerning this clone itself: The sample holds other DNA sequences that translate to the same CDR3. As DNA, the CDR3 is TGTGCCAGCAGCTTACGGGGGGAGACCCAGTACTTC. Encoded protein: CASSLRGETQYF. The rearrangement uses TRBV7-6 and TRBJ2-5, with a weak D call TRBD2 (6 bases). This CDR3 has 12 residues. Per germline, CDR1 SGHVS and CDR2 FNYEAQ. The V end lost 2 bases, the J end lost 5 bases, and 6 bases lay between the germline ends.

V gene TRBV21-1 combines with J gene TRBJ2-7; the table gives TRBD2 as D, unverified against the DNA. TRBV21-1 is marked as a pseudogene. The CDR3 loop spans 17 amino acids. The CDR3 DNA reads as TGTGCCAGTCCGGCGAGGGGTGGCTCGGGAGGGAGCGACGAGCAGTACTTC. Translated, it gives CASPARGGSGGSDEQYF.

The chain combines TRBV4-1 with TRBJ2-1, with 14 nucleotides matching TRBD2. The V and J ends lost 1 base and 6 bases, in that order; junction bases with no gene match: 11. Per germline, CDR1 MGHRA and CDR2 YSYEKL. CDR3 size: 19 residues. The DNA of the CDR3 is TGCGCCAGCAGCCAAGGGTACGGACTAGCGGGAGGTTTGGGCAATGAGCAGTTCTTC. The encoded protein is CASSQGYGLAGGLGNEQFF.

In its sample, this clone was seen once. The V call is TRBV7-2, the J call TRBJ2-1; TRBD1 is a possible D gene (6 bases). CDR1 and CDR2 (germline): SGHTA, FQGNSA. The CDR3 loop spans 15 amino acids. V lost 1 base and J lost 5, with 12 bases in between. CDR3 nucleotide sequence: TGTGCCAGCAGCTTAGTAGGTAGGGGGAACAATGAGCAGTTCTTC. It yields the protein CASSLVGRGNNEQFF.

The rearrangement links TRBV28 to TRBJ1-2; D is unclear. V was trimmed by 2 bases and J by 8 bases, leaving 9 bases between them. The CDR3 has 12 amino acids. CDR1 and CDR2 (germline): MDHEN, SYDVKM. This CDR3 reads CASSLRTGGYTF. DNA for the CDR3: TGTGCCAGCAGTTTACGGACTGGGGGCTACACCTTC.

The gene calls are TRBV5-1 and TRBJ2-7; TRBD2 agrees at 14 bases. J was trimmed by 5 bases and V by 3 bases; bases with no gene match: 4. The CDR3 spans 15 residues. The germline CDR1 and CDR2 sequences are SGHRS and YFSETQ. The CDR3 spells CASSSGTSGSHEQYF. In nucleotides, the CDR3 is TGCGCCAGCAGCTCTGGGACTAGCGGGAGTCACGAGCAGTACTTC.

The table lists this clone with a count of one. The rearrangement links TRBV28 to TRBJ1-6; 8 bases line up with TRBD1. Trimming removed 3 bases from V and 10 bases from J; junction bases left unmatched: 2. Germline loops: CDR1 MDHEN, CDR2 SYDVKM. The CDR3 contains 13 residues. The CDR3 is CASSFQGASPLHF. CDR3 DNA: TGTGCCAGCAGTTTCCAGGGGGCCTCACCCCTCCACTTT.

The genes are TRBV6-5 and TRBJ2-1; 13 nucleotides agree with TRBD2. This CDR3 is built from 15 residues. V was pared by 0 bases and J by 7 bases, with 0 bases of the junction left unmatched. CDR1 and CDR2 from the germline V gene are MNHEY and SVGAGI. CDR3 sequence: CASSYSGLAGNEQFF. CDR3 nucleotide sequence: TGTGCCAGCAGTTACTCGGGACTAGCGGGAAATGAGCAGTTCTTC.

The chain is built from TRBV10-2 and TRBJ2-3; TRBD2 matches 12 bases. Germline CDR1 reads WSHSY; CDR2 reads SAAADI. The ends lost 5 bases at V and 6 bases at J; junction bases unmatched: 6. The CDR3 loop spans 15 amino acids. The CDR3, as DNA: TGCGCCAGCAGTTCACTAGCGGGAGGTTTCGATACGCAGTATTTT. It specifies CASSSLAGGFDTQYF.

V usage is TRBV12-3 or TRBV12-4 and J usage is TRBJ2-7, with D unresolved. The CDR3 extends over 10 amino acids. Trimming took 2 bases from V and 10 from J, leaving 6 bases between them. CDR3 loop: CASSLLAQYF. CDR3 sequence (DNA): TGTGCCAGCAGTTTACTGGCCCAGTACTTC.

CDR3 in amino acids: CASSFGTSGSADTQYF. CDR3 bases: TGTGCCAGCAGTTTTGGGACTAGCGGGAGTGCAGATACGCAGTATTTT. The chain carries TRBV27 and TRBJ2-3; TRBD2 aligns across 14 bases. This CDR3 is 16 amino acids long. Germline V gene lookup returns CDR1 MNHEY and CDR2 SMNVEV (reference sequence). Trimming removed 3 bases from V and 4 bases from J; junction bases left unmatched: 3.

The chain combines TRBV9 with TRBJ1-1, with a tentative D call TRBD1 (5 bases). V lost 0 bases, J lost 0 bases, and 9 bases lay in between. CDR1 is SGDLS, CDR2 YYNGEE, per germline. This CDR3 comprises 15 residues. DNA for the CDR3: TGTGCCAGCAGCGTAGTAATGGACATGAACACTGAAGCTTTCTTT. Protein sequence: CASSVVMDMNTEAFF.

The V and J genes are TRBV30 and TRBJ2-7; D unclear. V was pared by 2 bases and J by 1 base, with 9 bases between. The CDR3 has 13 amino acids. From germline, CDR1 is GTSNPN and CDR2 SVGIG (reference sequence). Here the CDR3 DNA reads TGTGCCTGGAGTAGAGGTCTTTCCTACGAGCAGTACTTC. It encodes CAWSRGLSYEQYF.

The rearrangement joins TRBV7-9 to TRBJ1-3; TRBD1 matches 9 bases. V lost 2 bases and J lost 6; bases outside the gene matches: 8. This CDR3 spans 16 amino acids. The germline gives CDR1 SEHNR, CDR2 FQNEAQ (reference sequence). Here the CDR3 reads CASSLLRTGVENTIYF. DNA of the CDR3: TGTGCCAGCAGCTTATTGCGGACAGGGGTAGAAAACACCATATATTTT.

There are a few counts of this clone. The chain combines TRBV7-8 with TRBJ1-5; the match to TRBD1 covers 9 bases. Trimming took 1 base from V and 2 from J; bases not matched to a gene: 6. The CDR3 runs 17 residues. CDR1 is SGHVS, CDR2 FQNEAQ, per germline. CDR3 sequence reads: CASSLVGQGYGNQPQHF. The CDR3 DNA reads TGTGCCAGCAGCTTAGTGGGACAGGGATATGGCAATCAGCCCCAGCATTTT.

The count of this clone is one. The V call is TRBV6-5, the J call TRBJ2-7, with 12 bases that match TRBD2. Per germline, CDR1 MNHEY and CDR2 SVGAGI. The CDR3 runs to 14 residues. V dropped 4 bases and J dropped 4; count of bases not matched to a gene: 2. The CDR3 nucleotides read TGTGCCAGCAGTTGGACTAGCGGGACATACGAGCAGTACTTC. Protein sequence: CASSWTSGTYEQYF.

This sequence joins TRBV3-1 (or the pseudogene TRBV3-2) and TRBJ1-2; no clear D. Trimming left V 4 bases short and J 5 bases short, with 14 bases between. CDR1 and CDR2 from the germline V gene are LGHDT and YNNKEL (reference sequence). This CDR3 spans 14 amino acids. CDR3 coding DNA: TGTGCCAGCAGCCCCGACCCGGGAAGTTATGGCTACACCTTC. It encodes CASSPDPGSYGYTF.

Comments on this clone: Germline is not matched at one junction end, which may reflect a read error. The V gene is TRBV7-7, the J gene TRBJ2-3; 8 nucleotides align to TRBD1. This CDR3 is 15 amino acids long. The germline gives CDR1 SSHAT, CDR2 FNYEAQ (reference sequence). CDR3 protein: CASSLGQTGADTQYF. In DNA form, the CDR3 reads TGTGCTAGCAGCTTAGGACAGACAGGGGCAGATACGCAGTATTTT.

The J gene is TRBJ2-7, the V gene TRBV2; D not certain. The CDR3 length is 12 residues. The germline gives CDR1 SNHLY, CDR2 FYNNEI. The ends were cut back, 5 bases at V and 6 bases at J, with 11 bases in the middle. The DNA for the CDR3 is TGTGCCAGCAGTTTAAGGAGATTCGAGCAGTACTTC. As protein: CASSLRRFEQYF.

A word on this clone: Other DNA sequences of this sample code for an identical CDR3. The chain joins TRBV5-1 to TRBJ2-3, with D possibly being TRBD1 (5 bases). With 3 bases removed from V and 0 bases from J, the gap between germline ends came to 8 bases. The CDR3 spans 14 residues. Germline-derived CDR1 and CDR2 are SGHRS and YFSETQ. CDR3 DNA: TGCGCCAGCAGCTCTGGACAAAGCACAGATACGCAGTATTTT. It encodes CASSSGQSTDTQYF.

This clone was recorded only once. The rearrangement links TRBV5-6 to TRBJ2-5, with D uncertain. V was shortened by 3 bases and J by 5 bases, with 14 bases between the two germline ends. From germline, CDR1 is SGHDT and CDR2 YYEEEE. This CDR3 is built from 14 residues. CDR3 loop: CASSSTVAFETQYF. For the CDR3, the DNA is TGTGCCAGCAGCTCAACCGTAGCCTTCGAGACCCAGTACTTC.

This clone is a singleton in its sample. This chain uses TRBV28 with TRBJ2-5; no definite D call. V lost 3 bases, J lost 2 bases, and 16 bases lay in between. The CDR3 runs 16 residues. Germline lookup yields CDR1 MDHEN and CDR2 SYDVKM. The CDR3 spells CASSFGSMVPQETQYF. As DNA, the CDR3 is TGTGCCAGCAGTTTCGGTAGTATGGTCCCTCAAGAGACCCAGTACTTC.

This clone was recorded a few times. The chain carries TRBV7-9 and TRBJ1-4, with TRBD1 matching 7 bases. This CDR3 region has 14 residues. The J segment lost 11 bases and the V segment lost 3 bases, leaving 9 bases of the junction unmatched. Germline-derived CDR1 and CDR2 are SEHNR and FQNEAQ (reference sequence). The CDR3 reads CASSFGDSSSKLFF. CDR3 in DNA: TGTGCCAGCAGCTTTGGGGACAGCTCTAGCAAACTGTTTTTT.

V is TRBV5-1 and J is TRBJ2-1, with 9 bases lining up with TRBD2. The CDR3 consists of 19 residues. In germline, CDR1 is SGHRS, CDR2 YFSETQ. J lost 7 bases, V lost 1 base, and 18 bases had no gene match. The CDR3 is CASSLLPHLGAGGQNEQFF. CDR3 DNA: TGCGCCAGCAGCTTGTTACCCCACCTGGGCGCGGGAGGGCAGAATGAGCAGTTCTTC. The full variable domain, completed using reference TRBV5-1 and TRBJ2-1, is KAGVTQTPRYLIKTRGQQVTLSCSPISGHRSVSWYQQTPGQGLQFLFEYFSETQRNKGNFPGRFSGRQFSNSRSEMNVSTLELGDSALYLCASSLLPHLGAGGQNEQFFGPGTRLTVL.

CDR3 sequence (DNA): TGTGCCAGCGGGGAGCTAGCGGGAGTAGCGCAGTACTTC. This encodes CASGELAGVAQYF. This chain links TRBV6-5 with TRBJ2-7, with 10 bases identical to TRBD2. V dropped 8 bases and J dropped 9; count of bases not matched to a gene: 10. Germline V gene data show CDR1 as MNHEY and CDR2 as SVGAGI. The CDR3 runs 13 residues.

The rearrangement links TRBV5-1 to TRBJ2-7, with 11 bases matching TRBD2. Per germline, CDR1 SGHRS and CDR2 YFSETQ. Trimming removed 0 bases from V and 5 bases from J; junction bases left unmatched: 1. The CDR3 has 14 residues. The CDR3, as DNA: TGCGCCAGCAGCTTGGTAGCGGGAGGGGACGAGCAGTACTTC. Residues: CASSLVAGGDEQYF. Looking up the rest from reference TRBV5-1 and TRBJ2-7 gives the full variable domain: KAGVTQTPRYLIKTRGQQVTLSCSPISGHRSVSWYQQTPGQGLQFLFEYFSETQRNKGNFPGRFSGRQFSNSRSEMNVSTLELGDSALYLCASSLVAGGDEQYFGPGTRLTVT.

The rearrangement joins TRBV11-3 to TRBJ2-7; TRBD1 aligns across 8 bases. The V and J ends lost 3 bases and 3 bases, in that order; junction bases with no gene match: 1. Germline CDR1 reads SGHNT; CDR2 reads YENEEA. The CDR3 sequence is 13 residues long. In DNA, the CDR3 is TGTGCCAGCAGCTTTGGACAGGGCTACGAGCAGTACTTC. Residues: CASSFGQGYEQYF.

The chain uses TRBV10-1 and TRBJ2-2; 7 nucleotides match TRBD2. J was trimmed by 7 bases and V by 2 bases; bases with no gene match: 4. Germline loops: CDR1 WNHNN, CDR2 SYGVQD (reference sequence). The CDR3 is 14 amino acids. In nucleotides, the CDR3 is TGCGCCAGCAGTGAGAAGCGGGACCTCGGGGAGCTGTTTTTT. It codes for CASSEKRDLGELFF.

Of note for this clone: Germline is not matched at one junction end, which may reflect a read error. The rearrangement links TRBV2 to TRBJ2-7, with TRBD1 identical over 8 bases. Germline-derived CDR1 and CDR2 are SNHLY and FYNNEI. The CDR3 runs 12 residues. CDR3 region: CASSLPPGQDHF. CDR3 DNA sequence: TGTGCCAGCAGTCTACCGCCGGGACAGGACCATTTC.